This T cell receptor beta chain was profiled in a study of cytomegalovirus exposure and HLA in healthy donors. This clone has only one observation. Its antigen remains unidentified. Study conclusions and caveats: Cytomegalovirus status, reportedly, was diagnosed with high specificity and sensitivity by the classifier. That first-cohort TCR clusters tended to co-occur in the 90 to 150 validation repertoires was found in a later analysis.

TCRdb's copy holds only in-frame clones and misses some; the assay was immunoSEQ multiplex PCR. The table shows more than 90,000 clones, with over 85% occurring only once. The germline V and J ends were trimmed by 5 bases and 0 bases, with 11 bases remaining between them. Germline assignment: CDR1 MNHEY and CDR2 SMNVEV (reference sequence). This CDR3 comprises 16 residues. The approximately 120-subject validation cohort, separate from the roughly 700-subject first cohort, included the donors. The rearrangement uses TRBV27 and TRBJ2-6; D uncertain. Sequencing input: PBMCs. This clonotype was obtained from a woman in her thirties in good health and CMV-seropositive. CDR3 coding DNA: TGTGCCAGCAGTCCCAGTGATTACTCTGGGGCCAACGTCCTGACTTTC. Translated, it gives CASSPSDYSGANVLTF. The whole variable domain, filled in from reference TRBV27 and TRBJ2-6, reads EAQVTQNPRYLITVTGKKLTVTCSQNMNHEYMSWYRQDPGLGLRQIYYSMNVEVTDKGDVPEGYKVSRKEKRNFPLILESPSPNQTSLYFCASSPSDYSGANVLTFGAGSRLTVL.